This entry concerns a single TCR beta chain. The CDR3 totals 12 residues. Germline V gene data show CDR1 as SQVTM and CDR2 as ANQGSEA. The sample is drawn from a study of CXCR3-negative and CXCR3-positive naive CD8 T cells. UMI-labeled 5' RACE yielded the TRB cDNA libraries. TCRdb re-called the 5' RACE reads and shows each CDR3 protein once, DNA omitted. Reported are 38,000 or so distinct CDR3 sequences; the ten largest clones contain roughly 15%. The TCR comes from a human donor in good health. Some clones in this sample may be carry-over from other donors' samples. The V gene is TRBV29-1, the J gene TRBJ2-1. Sequenced input: memory CD8+ T cells from blood. This CDR3 is CSVEGTYNEQFF.